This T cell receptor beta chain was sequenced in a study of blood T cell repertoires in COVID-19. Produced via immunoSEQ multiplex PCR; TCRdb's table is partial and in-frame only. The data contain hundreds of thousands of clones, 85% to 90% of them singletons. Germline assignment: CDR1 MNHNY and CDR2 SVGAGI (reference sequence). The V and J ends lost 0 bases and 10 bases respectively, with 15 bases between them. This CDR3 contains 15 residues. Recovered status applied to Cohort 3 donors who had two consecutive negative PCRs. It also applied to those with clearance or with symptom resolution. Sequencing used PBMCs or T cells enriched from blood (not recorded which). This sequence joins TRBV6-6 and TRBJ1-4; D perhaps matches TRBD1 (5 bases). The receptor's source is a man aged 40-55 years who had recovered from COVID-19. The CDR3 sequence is CASSYSGGVEGKLFF. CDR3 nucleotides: TGTGCCAGCAGTTACTCTGGAGGGGTGGAGGGAAAACTGTTTTTT.